The entry below describes one T cell receptor (beta chain). This clonotype has a handful of counts. Its target antigen remains unknown. Base-call qualities are not available, and no considerably larger clone is one nucleotide away. This sample is drawn from a study of early T cells in non-severe SARS-CoV-2 infection (TCRdb year 2021). Study-level background: Because TCR sequencing relied on bulk RNA taken from unsorted whole blood, pairing of alpha and beta chains was not possible.

Here V drops 4 bases and J drops 5 bases, and the junction holds 8 bases not matched to any gene. The CDR3, cysteine through phenylalanine, is 15 amino acids long. The CDR3 DNA has 45 bases and is translated from base 1. CDR1 and CDR2, looked up from the germline V gene, are SGHVS and FNYEAQ. The study was a case-control design nested within a healthcare worker cohort in London, UK, with weekly nasopharyngeal swab PCR tests and blood sampling. Healthcare workers were recruited during the week of the UK lockdown, between 23 and 31 March 2020, and followed weekly for up to about 15 weeks. The library was generated by 5' RACE. TCRdb records NextSeq 500 as the sequencer. In the TCR library protocol, unique molecular identifiers were attached to individual cDNA molecules to correct for PCR bias and sequencing error. Both TCR alpha and beta chains were sequenced, and tight co-correlation was observed between alpha and beta sequence abundances in each sample. As for the authors' bioinformatics: Decombinator V4 was used to annotate TCR sequences for V gene, J gene and CDR3. Expanded TCRs were defined as changing significantly between any two time points under a Poisson model with p below 0.0001. TCR abundances were normalised to the total number of TCRs sequenced per sample and were expressed as counts per million. TRAV1-2 paired with TRAJ12, TRAJ20 or TRAJ33 defined MAIT TCRs, while TRAV10 paired with TRAJ18 defined iNKT TCRs. VDJdb, accessed 1 November 2021, was searched for CMV, EBV and SARS-CoV-2 annotated TCRs, with TCRs annotated for multiple antigens excluded. The public reads were reprocessed in TCRdb via fastp at Q25 and MiXCR, keeping in-frame beta chains. CDR3 protein duplicates are merged, each entry listing the most common genes and DNA. TCRdb's processing, not the authors', yielded these V and J calls. The table for this sample lists around 60,000 distinct CDR3 sequences; more than 9.5% of them were counted only once. Jointly, the top ten make up more than 8.5% of the sample.

Here is what the overall study found, with its caveats: VDJdb matching was skewed toward anti-spike CD8 responses and likely underestimated virus-specific expansions, missing private and CD4 specificities.

What was sequenced was whole blood. Recombination linked TRBV7-6 to TRBJ2-5, with 9 junctional bases fitting TRBD1. The receptor comes from an adult who was a healthcare worker with PCR-confirmed SARS-CoV-2 infection or an uninfected control (not recorded which). For the CDR3, the sequence is CASSSTGGKGETQYF. The DNA sequence is as follows: TGTGCCAGCAGCTCCACAGGGGGCAAGGGGGAGACCCAGTACTTC.